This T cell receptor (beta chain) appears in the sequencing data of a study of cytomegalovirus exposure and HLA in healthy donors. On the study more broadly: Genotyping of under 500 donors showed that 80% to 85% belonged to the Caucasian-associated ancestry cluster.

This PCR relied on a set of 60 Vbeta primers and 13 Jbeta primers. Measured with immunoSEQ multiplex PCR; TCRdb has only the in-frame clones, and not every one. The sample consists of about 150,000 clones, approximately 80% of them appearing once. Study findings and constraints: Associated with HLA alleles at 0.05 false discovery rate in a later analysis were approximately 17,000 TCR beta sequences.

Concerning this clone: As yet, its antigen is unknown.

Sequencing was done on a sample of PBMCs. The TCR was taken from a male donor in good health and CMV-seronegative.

CDR3 nucleotide sequence: TGTGCCAGCAGTCCTCCCTCTAGATCCGAGCAGTACTTC. This gives the protein CASSPPSRSEQYF. The chain employs TRBV6-5 and TRBJ2-7; no clear D. There are 13 residues in the CDR3. Trimming shortened V by 5 bases and J by 6 bases, and 14 bases separated the two germline ends. CDR1 MNHEY and CDR2 SVGAGI come from the germline V gene.